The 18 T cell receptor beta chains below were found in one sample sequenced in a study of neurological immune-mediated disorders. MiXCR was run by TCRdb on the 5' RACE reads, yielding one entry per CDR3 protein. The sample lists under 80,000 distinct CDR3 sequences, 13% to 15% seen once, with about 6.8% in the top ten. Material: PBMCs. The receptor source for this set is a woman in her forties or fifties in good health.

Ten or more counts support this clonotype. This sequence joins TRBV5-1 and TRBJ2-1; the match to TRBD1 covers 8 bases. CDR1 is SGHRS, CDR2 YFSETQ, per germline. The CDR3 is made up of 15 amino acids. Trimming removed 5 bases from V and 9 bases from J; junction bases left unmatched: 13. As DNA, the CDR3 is TGCGCCAGCAGACCCGGGACAGGAGGGGGCGGTGAGCAGTTCTTC. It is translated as CASRPGTGGGGEQFF.

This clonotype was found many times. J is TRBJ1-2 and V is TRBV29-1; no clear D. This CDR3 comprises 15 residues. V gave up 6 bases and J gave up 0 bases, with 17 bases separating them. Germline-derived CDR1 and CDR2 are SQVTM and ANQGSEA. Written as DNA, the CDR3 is TGCAGCGTGTTCATCGTGGACGCAGCTAACTATGGCTACACCTTC. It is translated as CSVFIVDAANYGYTF.

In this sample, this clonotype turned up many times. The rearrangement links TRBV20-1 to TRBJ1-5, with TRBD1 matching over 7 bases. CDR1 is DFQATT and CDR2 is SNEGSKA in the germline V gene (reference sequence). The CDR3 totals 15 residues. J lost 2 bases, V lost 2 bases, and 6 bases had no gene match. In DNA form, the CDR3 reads TGCAGTGCTAGAATTACAGGGGTGGGCAATCAGCCCCAGCATTTT. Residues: CSARITGVGNQPQHF.

This chain's CDR3 is CASSDGSIQETQYF. CDR3 sequence (DNA): TGTGCCAGCAGCGACGGTTCAATACAAGAGACCCAGTACTTC. V gene TRBV9 combines with J gene TRBJ2-5, with unresolved D. Trimming shortened V by 3 bases and J by 2 bases, and 11 bases separated the two germline ends. Germline values: CDR1 SGDLS, CDR2 YYNGEE. The CDR3 has 14 residues. The full variable domain, rest sourced from reference TRBV9 and TRBJ2-5, is DSGVTQTPKHLITATGQRVTLRCSPRSGDLSVYWYQQSLDQGLQFLIQYYNGEERAKGNILERFSAQQFPDLHSELNLSSLELGDSALYFCASSDGSIQETQYFGPGTRLLVL.

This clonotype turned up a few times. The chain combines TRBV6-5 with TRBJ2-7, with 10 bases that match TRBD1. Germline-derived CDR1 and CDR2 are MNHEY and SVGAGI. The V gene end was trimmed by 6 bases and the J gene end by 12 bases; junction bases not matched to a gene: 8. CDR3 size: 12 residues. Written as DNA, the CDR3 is TGTGCCAGCAGGTGGACAGGGGGACCGCTGTACTTC. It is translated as CASRWTGGPLYF.

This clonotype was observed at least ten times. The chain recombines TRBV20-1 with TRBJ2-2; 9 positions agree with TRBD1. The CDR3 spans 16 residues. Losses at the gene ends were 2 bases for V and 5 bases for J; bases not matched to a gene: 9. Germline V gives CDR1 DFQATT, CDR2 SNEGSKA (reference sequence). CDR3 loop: CSARPLTGGWTGELFF. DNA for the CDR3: TGCAGTGCTAGACCCCTTACAGGGGGCTGGACCGGGGAGCTGTTTTTT.

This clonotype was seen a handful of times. Here the CDR3 DNA reads TGTGCCAGCAGCTTGGTTTGGGGAACGGAGCAGTTCTTC. It codes for CASSLVWGTEQFF. The rearrangement links TRBV7-2 to TRBJ2-1; no clear D. Trimming left V 3 bases short and J 10 bases short, with 13 bases between. CDR1 is SGHTA, CDR2 FQGNSA, per germline. The CDR3 totals 13 residues.

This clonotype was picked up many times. CDR3 sequence: CASSESYEQYF. The CDR3, as DNA: TGTGCCAGCAGTGAAAGCTACGAGCAGTACTTC. This chain connects TRBV25-1 to TRBJ2-7; D unclear. CDR3 length equals 11 residues. Trimming cost V 2 bases and J 3 bases, with 2 bases left between them. Per germline, CDR1 MGHDK and CDR2 SYGVNS.

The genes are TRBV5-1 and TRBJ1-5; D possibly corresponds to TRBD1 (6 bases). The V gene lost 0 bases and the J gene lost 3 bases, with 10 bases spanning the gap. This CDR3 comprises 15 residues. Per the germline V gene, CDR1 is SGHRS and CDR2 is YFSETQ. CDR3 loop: CASSLDGQPNQPQHF. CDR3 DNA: TGCGCCAGCAGCTTGGACGGACAGCCCAATCAGCCCCAGCATTTT. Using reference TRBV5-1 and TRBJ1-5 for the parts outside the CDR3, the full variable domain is KAGVTQTPRYLIKTRGQQVTLSCSPISGHRSVSWYQQTPGQGLQFLFEYFSETQRNKGNFPGRFSGRQFSNSRSEMNVSTLELGDSALYLCASSLDGQPNQPQHFGDGTRLSIL.

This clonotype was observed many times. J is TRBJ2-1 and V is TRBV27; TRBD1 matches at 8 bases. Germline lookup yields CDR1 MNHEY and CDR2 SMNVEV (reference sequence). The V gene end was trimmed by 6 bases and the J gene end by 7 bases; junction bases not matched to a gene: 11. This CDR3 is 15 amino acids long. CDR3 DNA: TGTGCCAGCAGCCCCAGGGGGCAAGGGTTGAATGAGCAGTTCTTC. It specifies CASSPRGQGLNEQFF.

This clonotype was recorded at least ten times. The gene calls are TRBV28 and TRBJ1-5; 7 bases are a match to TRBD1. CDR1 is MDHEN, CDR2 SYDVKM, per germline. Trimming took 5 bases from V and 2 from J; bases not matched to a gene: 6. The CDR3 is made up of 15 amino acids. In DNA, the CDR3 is TGTGCCAGCAGTCTCCGACAGGGAGGCAATCAGCCCCAGCATTTT. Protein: CASSLRQGGNQPQHF.

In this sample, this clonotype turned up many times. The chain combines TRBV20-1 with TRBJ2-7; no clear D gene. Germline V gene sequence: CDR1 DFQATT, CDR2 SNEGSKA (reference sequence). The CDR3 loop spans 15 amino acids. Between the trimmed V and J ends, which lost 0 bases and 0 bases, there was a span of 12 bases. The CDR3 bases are TGCAGTGCTAGAGATTCAAGAGGCAGCTCCTACGAGCAGTACTTC. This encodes CSARDSRGSSYEQYF.

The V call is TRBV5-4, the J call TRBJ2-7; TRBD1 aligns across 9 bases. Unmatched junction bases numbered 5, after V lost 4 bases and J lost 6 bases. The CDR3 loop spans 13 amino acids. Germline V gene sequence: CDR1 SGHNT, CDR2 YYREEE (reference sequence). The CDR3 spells CASSVMGQGEQYF. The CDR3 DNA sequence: TGTGCCAGCAGCGTCATGGGACAGGGCGAGCAGTACTTC. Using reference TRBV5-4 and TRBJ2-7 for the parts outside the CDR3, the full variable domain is ETGVTQSPTHLIKTRGQQVTLRCSSQSGHNTVSWYQQALGQGPQFIFQYYREEENGRGNFPPRFSGLQFPNYSSELNVNALELDDSALYLCASSVMGQGEQYFGPGTRLTVT.

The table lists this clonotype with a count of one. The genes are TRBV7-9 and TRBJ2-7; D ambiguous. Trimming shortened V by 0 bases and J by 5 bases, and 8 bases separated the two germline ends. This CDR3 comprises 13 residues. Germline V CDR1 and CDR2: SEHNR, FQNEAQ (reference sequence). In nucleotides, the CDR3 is TGTGCCAGCAGCTTAGCGCTCGCGAACGAGCAGTACTTC. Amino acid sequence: CASSLALANEQYF.

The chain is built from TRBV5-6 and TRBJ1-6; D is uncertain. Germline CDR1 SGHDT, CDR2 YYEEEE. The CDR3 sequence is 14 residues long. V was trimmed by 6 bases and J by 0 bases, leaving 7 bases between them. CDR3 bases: TGTGCCAGCACCCCCGGCTCCTATAATTCACCCCTCCACTTT. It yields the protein CASTPGSYNSPLHF.

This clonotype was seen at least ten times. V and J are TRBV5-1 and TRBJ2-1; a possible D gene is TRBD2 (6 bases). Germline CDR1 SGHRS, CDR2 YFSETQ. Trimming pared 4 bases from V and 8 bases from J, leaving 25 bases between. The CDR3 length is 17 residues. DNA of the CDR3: TGCGCCAGCAGCCGACCGGTCTGGGGCGGGATTCTTGATGAGCAGTTCTTC. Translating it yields CASSRPVWGGILDEQFF.

The CDR3 DNA sequence: TGTGCCGTTCAGGAGGGGGCGAACACTGAAGCTTTCTTT. It is translated as CAVQEGANTEAFF. The chain employs TRBV2 and TRBJ1-1, with 7 positions matching TRBD1. The germline CDR1 and CDR2 sequences are SNHLY and FYNNEI. There are 13 residues in the CDR3. With 11 bases clipped from V and 1 base from J, the junction kept 7 bases outside the gene matches. The variable domain in full, with the rest retrieved from reference TRBV2 and TRBJ1-1, is EPEVTQTPSHQVTQMGQEVILRCVPISNHLYFYWYRQILGQKVEFLVSFYNNEISEKSEIFDDQFSVERPDGSNFTLKIRSTKLEDSAMYFCAVQEGANTEAFFGQGTRLTVV.

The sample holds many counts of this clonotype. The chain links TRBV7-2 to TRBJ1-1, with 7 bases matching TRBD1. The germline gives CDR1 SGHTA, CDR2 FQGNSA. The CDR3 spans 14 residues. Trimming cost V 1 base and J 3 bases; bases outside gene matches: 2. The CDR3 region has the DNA TGTGCCAGCAGCTTAGGCACAGGGGACACTGAAGCTTTCTTT. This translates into CASSLGTGDTEAFF.